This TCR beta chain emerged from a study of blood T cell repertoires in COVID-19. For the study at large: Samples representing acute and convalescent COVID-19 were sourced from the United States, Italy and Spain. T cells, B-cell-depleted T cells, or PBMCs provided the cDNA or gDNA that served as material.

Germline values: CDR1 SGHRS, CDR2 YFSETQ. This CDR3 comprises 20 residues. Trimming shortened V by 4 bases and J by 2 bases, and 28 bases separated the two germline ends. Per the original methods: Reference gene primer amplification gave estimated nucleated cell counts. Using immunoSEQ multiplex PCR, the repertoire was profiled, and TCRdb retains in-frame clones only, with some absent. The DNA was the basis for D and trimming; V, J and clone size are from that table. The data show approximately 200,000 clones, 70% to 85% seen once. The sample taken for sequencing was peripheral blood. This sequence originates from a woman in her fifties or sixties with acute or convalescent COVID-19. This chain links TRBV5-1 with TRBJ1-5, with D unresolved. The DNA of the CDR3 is TGCGCCAGCAGCGCCGTCGGTCGGGAGCATCAAGTTGTAGGCAATCAGCCCCAGCATTTT. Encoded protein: CASSAVGREHQVVGNQPQHF.